This entry is about one T cell receptor (beta chain). What it binds is not known. Sequencing used immunoSEQ multiplex PCR; TCRdb keeps in-frame clones, though not all of them. The table includes about 9,900 clones, around 69% detected once. This entry comes from a study of CD4+ T cells in melanoma. Study outcomes and limitations: In melanoma, neoantigen-specific CD4+ T cells reportedly differed in differentiation state.

The CDR3 sequence is 16 residues long. Germline loops: CDR1 MNHNS, CDR2 SASEGT. Trimming cost V 0 bases and J 2 bases, with 12 bases left between them. V gene TRBV6-1 combines with J gene TRBJ2-3; weak D call: TRBD2 (6 bases). The sample taken for sequencing was tumor tissue. This receptor was taken from a human donor with melanoma. The CDR3 protein is CASSEAGSGNTDTQYF. CDR3 nucleotide sequence: TGTGCCAGCAGTGAAGCTGGTAGCGGAAACACAGATACGCAGTATTTT.